These 7 T cell receptor beta chains came from one sample sequenced in a study of blood T cells in healthy people across ages. Through a sample-barcoded 5' primer and a J-beta primer mix, a second PCR was run for roughly 7 to 11 cycles. From the 5' RACE reads, TCRdb called clonotypes with MiXCR, one entry per CDR3 protein. The repertoire holds around 1,000,000 distinct CDR3 sequences, with about 23% as singletons. A further study also used this sample, focusing on T cells of mothers and their children.

The sequencing input was blood. The receptors originated from a girl aged 2 to 10 in good health.

J is TRBJ2-7 and V is TRBV10-3, with D possibly being TRBD1 (6 bases). Trimming stripped 4 bases from V and 5 bases from J, with 18 bases between. The CDR3 runs to 15 residues. In germline, CDR1 is ENHRY, CDR2 SYGVKD. CDR3 sequence: CAISARLGHGDEQYF. The CDR3 region has the DNA TGTGCCATCAGTGCCAGACTGGGACACGGGGACGAGCAGTACTTC.

The rearrangement uses TRBV29-1 and TRBJ1-2, with D hard to call. The CDR3 extends over 10 amino acids. V was clipped by 0 bases and J by 4 bases, with 0 bases between them. Germline-derived CDR1 and CDR2 are SQVTM and ANQGSEA. CDR3 protein: CSVEDYGYTF. The CDR3 DNA is TGCAGCGTTGAAGACTATGGCTACACCTTC.

The chain carries TRBV28 and TRBJ1-5, with no clear D. Germline CDR1 MDHEN, CDR2 SYDVKM. Trimming stripped 1 base from V and 1 base from J, with 11 bases between. The CDR3 has 16 amino acids. The CDR3 DNA follows: TGTGCCAGCAGTTTATTTACGGGCAGGAGCAATCAGCCCCAGCATTTT. Translation: CASSLFTGRSNQPQHF. The whole variable domain, filled in from reference TRBV28 and TRBJ1-5, reads DVKVTQSSRYLVKRTGEKVFLECVQDMDHENMFWYRQDPGLGLRLIYFSYDVKMKEKGDIPEGYSVSREKKERFSLILESASTNQTSMYLCASSLFTGRSNQPQHFGDGTRLSIL.

This clonotype was observed a handful of times. The V gene is TRBV28, the J gene TRBJ2-5, with TRBD2 identical over 11 bases. CDR1 and CDR2 from the germline V gene are MDHEN and SYDVKM. V lost 5 bases and J lost 4; bases outside the gene matches: 9. The CDR3 length is 16 residues. DNA of the CDR3: TGTGCCAGCAGTCTTCCGACTAGCGGGGAGCCAGAGACCCAGTACTTC. This translates into CASSLPTSGEPETQYF.

This clonotype has only a few counts. This sequence joins TRBV13 and TRBJ2-1; the D is unclear. This CDR3 comprises 15 residues. Germline loops: CDR1 PRHDT, CDR2 FYEKMQ (reference sequence). V lost 2 bases to trimming and J lost 3 bases, with 11 bases between them. The CDR3: CASSLSRSIYNEQFF. The CDR3 nucleotides are TGTGCCAGCAGCTTATCTCGGAGTATCTACAATGAGCAGTTCTTC.

This clonotype has a handful of counts. The chain has TRBV11-2 and TRBJ2-5; D is possibly TRBD1 (6 bases). The end of the DNA fits TRBJ2-7 better, so the J call may be wrong. Germline assignment: CDR1 SGHAT and CDR2 FQNNGV. This CDR3 contains 14 residues. CDR3 protein: CASSLGGRLYEQYF. In DNA form, the CDR3 reads TGTGCCAGCAGCTTAGGGGGGCGGCTTTACGAGCAGTACTTC.

This clonotype showed up just a few times. The chain employs TRBV29-1 and TRBJ2-5; D is uncertain. In germline, CDR1 is SQVTM, CDR2 ANQGSEA. Deletions cut 6 bases from V and 5 bases from J, with 10 bases between. The CDR3 loop spans 11 amino acids. The CDR3 protein is CSVLTGETQYF. CDR3 nucleotide sequence: TGCAGCGTGCTCACTGGGGAGACCCAGTACTTC.